This TCR beta chain stems from a study of cytomegalovirus exposure and HLA in healthy donors. Study results and caveats: Later analysis found that TCR beta chains associated with HLA were more clonally expanded than other, equally common chains.

Concerning this clone itself: Its target is not known.

The study ran its PCR with 60 Vbeta and 13 Jbeta primers. The data were produced by immunoSEQ multiplex PCR, yet TCRdb's version contains in-frame clones alone and is incomplete. The sample consists of around 200,000 clones, around 78% of them appearing once. This TCR was recovered from a man aged 30 to 39 in good health and CMV-seronegative. Sequenced material: PBMCs.

CDR3 DNA sequence: TGTGCCAGCAGCGAACAGGGTTTTGGGGCCAACGTCCTGACTTTC. Translating gives CASSEQGFGANVLTF. The gene calls are TRBV28 and TRBJ2-6; possible D gene TRBD1, 6 bases. Looked up from germline, CDR1 is MDHEN and CDR2 is SYDVKM. The length of the CDR3 is 15 residues. Trimming left V 6 bases short and J 3 bases short, with 12 bases between.